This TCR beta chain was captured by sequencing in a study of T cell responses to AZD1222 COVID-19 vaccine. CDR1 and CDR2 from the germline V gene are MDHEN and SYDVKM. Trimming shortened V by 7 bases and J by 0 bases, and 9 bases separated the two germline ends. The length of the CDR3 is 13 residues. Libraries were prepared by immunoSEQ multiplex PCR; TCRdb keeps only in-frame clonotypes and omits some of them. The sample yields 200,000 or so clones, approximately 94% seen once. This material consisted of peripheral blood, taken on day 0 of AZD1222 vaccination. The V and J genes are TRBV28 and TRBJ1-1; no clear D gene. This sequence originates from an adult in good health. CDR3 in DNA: TGTGCCAGCATTGGTTACTTGAACACTGAAGCTTTCTTT. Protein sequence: CASIGYLNTEAFF.